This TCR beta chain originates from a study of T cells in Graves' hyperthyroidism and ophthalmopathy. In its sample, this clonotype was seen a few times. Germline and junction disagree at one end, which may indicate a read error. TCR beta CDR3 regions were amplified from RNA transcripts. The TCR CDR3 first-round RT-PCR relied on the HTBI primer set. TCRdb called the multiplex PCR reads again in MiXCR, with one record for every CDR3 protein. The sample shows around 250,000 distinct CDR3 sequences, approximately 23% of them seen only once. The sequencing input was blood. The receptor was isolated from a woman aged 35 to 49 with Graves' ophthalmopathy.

CDR3 DNA: TGCGCCAGCAGCCTGACCTCAAGACAACCCACTGAGGCTTTCTTT. It codes for CASSLTSRQPTEAFF. The chain employs TRBV5-1 and TRBJ1-1, with D uncertain. Per the germline V gene, CDR1 is SGHRS and CDR2 is YFSETQ. CDR3 length equals 15 residues.